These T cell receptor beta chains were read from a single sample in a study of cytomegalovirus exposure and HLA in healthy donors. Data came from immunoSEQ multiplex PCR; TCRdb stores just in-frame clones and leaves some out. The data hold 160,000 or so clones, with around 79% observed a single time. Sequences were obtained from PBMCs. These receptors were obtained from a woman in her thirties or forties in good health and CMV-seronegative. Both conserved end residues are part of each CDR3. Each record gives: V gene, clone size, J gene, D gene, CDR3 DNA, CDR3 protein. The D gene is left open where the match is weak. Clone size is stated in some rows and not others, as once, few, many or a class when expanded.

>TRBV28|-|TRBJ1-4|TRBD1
TGTGCCAGCAGTCTCTGGACAGGGTTTGGTGAAAAACTGTTTTTT
CASSLWTGFGEKLFF
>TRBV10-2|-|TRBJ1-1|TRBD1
TGCGCCAGCAGTGAGTCCCACAGGGGTACTGAAGCTTTCTTT
CASSESHRGTEAFF
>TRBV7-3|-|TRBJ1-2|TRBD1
TGTGCCAGCAGCCCAGACAGGGGATATGGCTACACCTTC
CASSPDRGYGYTF
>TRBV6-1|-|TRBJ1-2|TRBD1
TGTGCCAGCAGAGACCGACAGGGGTGGAACTATGGCTACACCTTC
CASRDRQGWNYGYTF
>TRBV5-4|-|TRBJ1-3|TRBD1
TGTGCCAGCAGCACAGGGGGCGCTAGCAACACCATATATTTT
CASSTGGASNTIYF
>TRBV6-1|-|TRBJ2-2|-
TGTGCCAGCAGCCCTAGAAAAGGCCCCGGGGAGCTGTTTTTT
CASSPRKGPGELFF
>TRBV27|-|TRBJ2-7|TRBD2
TGTGCCAGCAGTTCCCCGGGACTAGCGGTCTACGAGCAGTACTTC
CASSSPGLAVYEQYF
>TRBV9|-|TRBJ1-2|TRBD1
TGTGCCAGCAGCGTAGCCGCCCAGGGGGCATATGGCTACACCTTC
CASSVAAQGAYGYTF
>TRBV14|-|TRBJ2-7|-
TGTGCCAGCAGTCGTAAACGGGTTGAACGCTCCTACGAGCAGTACTTC
CASSRKRVERSYEQYF
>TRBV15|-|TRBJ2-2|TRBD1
TGTGCCACCAGCCCTCGGACAGGGCATGGCGGGGAGCTGTTTTTT
CATSPRTGHGGELFF
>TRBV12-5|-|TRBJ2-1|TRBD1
TGTGCTAGTGGTGGTGACAGGGGCAATGAGCAGTTCTTC
CASGGDRGNEQFF
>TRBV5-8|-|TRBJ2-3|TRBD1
TGTGCCAGCAGCCCCACACGACAGGGGAGCACAGATACGCAGTATTTT
CASSPTRQGSTDTQYF
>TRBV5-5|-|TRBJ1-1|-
TGTGCCAGCAGCTTGTTTGGAGGCGATTCGGCTTTCTTT
CASSLFGGDSAFF
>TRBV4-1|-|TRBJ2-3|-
TGCGCCAGCAGCCAAACTAGCACAGATACGCAGTATTTT
CASSQTSTDTQYF
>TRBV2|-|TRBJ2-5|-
TGTGTCAGCAGTGATCAGGGGGAGACCCAGTACTTC
CVSSDQGETQYF
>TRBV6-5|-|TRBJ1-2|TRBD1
TGTGCCAGCAGTTACTGGGGGGACAGAAAAAACTATGGCTACACCTTC
CASSYWGDRKNYGYTF
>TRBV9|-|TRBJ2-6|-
TGTGCCAGCAGCGTAGGACTAGGGGATGGGGCCAACGTCCTGACTTTC
CASSVGLGDGANVLTF
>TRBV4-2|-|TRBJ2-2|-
TGTGCCAGCAGCCAAGGACGCGAGGGCACCGGGGAGCTGTTTTTT
CASSQGREGTGELFF
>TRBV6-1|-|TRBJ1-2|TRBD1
TGTGCCAGCAGTGCCGGGACAGGGGGTCCATTTAACTATGGCTACACCTTC
CASSAGTGGPFNYGYTF
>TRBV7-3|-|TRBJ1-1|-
TGTGCCAGCAGCTCCTCCCCGGGGACTGAAGCCTTCTTT
CASSSSPGTEAFF
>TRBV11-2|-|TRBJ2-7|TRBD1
TGTGCCAGCAGCTTAAGGGACAGGGAGGGGCAGTACTTC
CASSLRDREGQYF
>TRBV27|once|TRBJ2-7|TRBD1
TGTGCCAGCAGTTGGACAGGGTCCTACGAGCAGTACTTC
CASSWTGSYEQYF
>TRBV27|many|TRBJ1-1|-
TGTGCCAGCAGGCCCCTCCTTTCTGGGAGCACTGAAGCTTTCTTT
CASRPLLSGSTEAFF
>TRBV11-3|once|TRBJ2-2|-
TGTGCCAGCAGCTTAAGAAGGGAGACCGGGGAGCTGTTTTTT
CASSLRRETGELFF
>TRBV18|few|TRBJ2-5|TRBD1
TGTGCCAGCTCCCTTGGACAGGTTGGGGAGACCCAGTACTTC
CASSLGQVGETQYF
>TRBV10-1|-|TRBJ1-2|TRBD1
TGCGCCAGCGGCCCGGACAGGAACTATGGCTACACCTTC
CASGPDRNYGYTF
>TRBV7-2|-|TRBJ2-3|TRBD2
TGTGCCAGCAGCTTAAGTATTGCGGGGGGGCCCACAGATACGCAGTATTTT
CASSLSIAGGPTDTQYF
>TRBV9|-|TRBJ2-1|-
TGTGCCAGCAGCCTCCACTACCGACAGGCTTCTTGGAATGAGCAGTTCTTC
CASSLHYRQASWNEQFF
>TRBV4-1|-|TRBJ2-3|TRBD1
TGCGCCAGCAGCCGGGGACAGGGTAAAGATACGCAGTATTTT
CASSRGQGKDTQYF
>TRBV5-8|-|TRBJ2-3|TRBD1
TGTGCCAGCAGCCCCGGGGACAGAATCACAGATACGCAGTATTTT
CASSPGDRITDTQYF
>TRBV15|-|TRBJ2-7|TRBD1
TGTGCCACCAGCAGAGATTCGACAGGGGTTTCGGAGCAGTACTTC
CATSRDSTGVSEQYF
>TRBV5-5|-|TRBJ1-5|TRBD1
TGTGCCAGCAGCTGGAGTTACGGGACAGGGTATGATCAGCCCCAGCATTTT
CASSWSYGTGYDQPQHF
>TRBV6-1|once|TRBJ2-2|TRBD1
TGTGCCAGCAGTGAACGGTGGGGACAGGGGGCAGGGGAGCTGTTTTTT
CASSERWGQGAGELFF
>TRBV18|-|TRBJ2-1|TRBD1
TGTGCCAGCTCACCCGGGACAGGGGGCTGGAATGAGCAGTTCTTC
CASSPGTGGWNEQFF
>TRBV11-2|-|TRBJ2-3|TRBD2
TGTGCCAGCAGCTCGCGAGCACAGCGGGGGGGCACAGATACGCAGTATTTT
CASSSRAQRGGTDTQYF
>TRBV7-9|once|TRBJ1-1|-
TGTGCCAGCAGCTTAGTCCCAGGGGTCACTGAAGCTTTCTTT
CASSLVPGVTEAFF
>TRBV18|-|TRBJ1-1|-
TGTGCCAGCTCACTAGGGAGAGGGAGAGTAGCCACTGAAGCTTTCTTT
CASSLGRGRVATEAFF
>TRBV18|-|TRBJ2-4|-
TGTGCCAGCTCTGCTACTGGGCCCCCCCAAAACATTCAGTACTTC
CASSATGPPQNIQYF
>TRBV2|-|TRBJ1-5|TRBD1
TGTGCCAGCAGTGGAGGGGGCAGGGGGCTGCATCAGCCCCAGCATTTT
CASSGGGRGLHQPQHF
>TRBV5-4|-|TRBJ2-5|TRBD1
TGTGCCAGCAGCCCAGGACAGGGCAGGGAGCAGTACTTC
CASSPGQGREQYF
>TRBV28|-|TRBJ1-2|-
TGTGCCAGCAGTTTTTTTCGAGGGAATGGCTACACCTTC
CASSFFRGNGYTF
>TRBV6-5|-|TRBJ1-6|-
TGTGCCAGCAGTTACTCGAACCGGGTTTCACCCCTCCACTTT
CASSYSNRVSPLHF
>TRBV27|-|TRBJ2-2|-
TGTGCCAGCAGTCTAATACGGGGGTTAAGATCTGGGGAGCTGTTTTTT
CASSLIRGLRSGELFF
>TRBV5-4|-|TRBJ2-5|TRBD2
TGTGCCAGCAGCTCTAGCGGGGGGGCCCAAGAGACCCAGTACTTC
CASSSSGGAQETQYF
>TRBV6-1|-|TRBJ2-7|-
TGTGCCAGCAGTGTCCGGGACACGAGCTCCTACGAGCAGTACTTC
CASSVRDTSSYEQYF
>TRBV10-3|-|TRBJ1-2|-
TGTGCCATCAGGCCACAAACTAACTATGGCTACACCTTC
CAIRPQTNYGYTF
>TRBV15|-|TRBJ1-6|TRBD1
TGTGCCACCAGCAGGACAGGGTTTGAAGATTCACCCCTCCACTTT
CATSRTGFEDSPLHF
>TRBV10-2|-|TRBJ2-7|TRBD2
TGCGCCAGCACCTCCTCGGGGGGAGAGCAGTACTTC
CASTSSGGEQYF
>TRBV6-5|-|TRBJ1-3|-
TGTGCCAGCAGTTACTCGGGGCGACCTGGAAACACCATATATTTT
CASSYSGRPGNTIYF
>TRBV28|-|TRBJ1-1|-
TGTGCCAGCAGGGGAGGGCACACTGAAGCTTTCTTT
CASRGGHTEAFF
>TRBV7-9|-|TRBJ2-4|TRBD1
TGTTCCAGCAGCTCCTTTAAGGGACAGAACAATAAAAACATTCAGTACTTC
CSSSSFKGQNNKNIQYF
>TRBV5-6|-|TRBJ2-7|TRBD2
TGTGCCAGCAGCTTGCTAGCGGGGGGCTCCTACGAGCAGTACTTC
CASSLLAGGSYEQYF
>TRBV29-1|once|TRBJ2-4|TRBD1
TGCAGCGGGACTGACAGGGGGCGGGAAAACATTCAGTACTTC
CSGTDRGRENIQYF
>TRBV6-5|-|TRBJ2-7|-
TGTGCCAGCAGTTACAACACCGCCTACGAGCAGTACTTC
CASSYNTAYEQYF
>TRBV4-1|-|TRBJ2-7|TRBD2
TGCGCCAGCAGCCAATCTAGACTAGCGGTCCACGAGCAGTACTTC
CASSQSRLAVHEQYF
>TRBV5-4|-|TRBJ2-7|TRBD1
TGTGCCAGCAGCCCCTCCCCGGGACAGGGATCAACGGGCGAGCAGTACTTC
CASSPSPGQGSTGEQYF